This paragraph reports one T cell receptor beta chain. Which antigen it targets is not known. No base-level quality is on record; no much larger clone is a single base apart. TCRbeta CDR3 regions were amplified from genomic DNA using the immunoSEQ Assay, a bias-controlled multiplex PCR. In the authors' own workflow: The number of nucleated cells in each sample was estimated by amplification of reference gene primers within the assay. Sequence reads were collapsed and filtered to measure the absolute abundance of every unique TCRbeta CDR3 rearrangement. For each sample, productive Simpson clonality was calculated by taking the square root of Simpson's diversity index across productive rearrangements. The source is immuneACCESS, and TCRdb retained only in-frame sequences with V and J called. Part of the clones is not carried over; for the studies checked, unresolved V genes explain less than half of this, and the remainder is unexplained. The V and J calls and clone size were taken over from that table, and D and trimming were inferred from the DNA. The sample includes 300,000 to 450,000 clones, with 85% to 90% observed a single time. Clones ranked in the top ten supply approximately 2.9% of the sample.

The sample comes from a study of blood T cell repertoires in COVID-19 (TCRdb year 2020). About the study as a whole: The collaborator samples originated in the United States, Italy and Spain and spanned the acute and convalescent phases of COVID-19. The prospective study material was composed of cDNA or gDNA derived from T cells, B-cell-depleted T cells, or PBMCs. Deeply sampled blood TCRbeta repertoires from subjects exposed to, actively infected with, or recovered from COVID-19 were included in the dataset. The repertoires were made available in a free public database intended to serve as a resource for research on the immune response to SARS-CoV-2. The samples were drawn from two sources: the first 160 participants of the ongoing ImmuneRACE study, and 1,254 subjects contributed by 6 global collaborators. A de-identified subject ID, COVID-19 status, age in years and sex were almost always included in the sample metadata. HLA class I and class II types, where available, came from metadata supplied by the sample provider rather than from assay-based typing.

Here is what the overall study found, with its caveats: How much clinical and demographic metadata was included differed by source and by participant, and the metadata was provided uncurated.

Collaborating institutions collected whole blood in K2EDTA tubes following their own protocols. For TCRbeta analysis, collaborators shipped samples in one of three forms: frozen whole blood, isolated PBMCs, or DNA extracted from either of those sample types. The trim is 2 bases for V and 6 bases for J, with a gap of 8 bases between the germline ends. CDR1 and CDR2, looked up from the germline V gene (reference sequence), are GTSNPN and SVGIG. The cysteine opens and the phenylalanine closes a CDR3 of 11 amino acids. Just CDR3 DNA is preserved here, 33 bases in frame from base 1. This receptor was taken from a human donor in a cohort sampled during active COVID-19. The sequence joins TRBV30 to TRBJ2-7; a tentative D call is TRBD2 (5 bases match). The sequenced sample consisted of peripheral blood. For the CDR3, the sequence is CAWSLASEQYF. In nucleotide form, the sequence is TGTGCCTGGAGTCTAGCTTCCGAGCAGTACTTC.